These T cell receptor beta chains were read from a single sample in a study of OX40 agonist ivuxolimab in advanced cancers. Some clones are missing from TCRdb's copy, which holds only in-frame ones; the method was immunoSEQ multiplex PCR. The table includes 30,000 to 40,000 clones, 80% to 90% detected once. The sequencing here drew on CD4+ or CD8+ T cells sorted from blood, taken in a trial of the OX40 agonist ivuxolimab. All receptors come from an adult with an advanced solid tumor such as melanoma, head and neck, liver or kidney cancer. Each CDR3 is given with its conserved first and last residue. A D gene is named only where the DNA matches it firmly. Expanded clones are given a class, and other clones once, few, many or no size at all.

clone_size j_call cdr3_length d_call v_call cdr3_nt cdr3_aa
NA TRBJ1-2 14 NA TRBV30 TGTGCCTGGAACCCGACAGGTCCCTACTATGGCTACACCTTC CAWNPTGPYYGYTF
NA TRBJ1-3 17 NA TRBV15 TGTGCCACCAGCAGAGTGAGAACAGCATACTCTGGAAACACCATATATTTT CATSRVRTAYSGNTIYF
NA TRBJ1-1 17 NA TRBV27 TGTGCCAGCAGTTTATCTCCTCGGACCTGGATGAGCACTGAAGCTTTCTTT CASSLSPRTWMSTEAFF
NA TRBJ2-1 15 NA TRBV4-3 TGCGCCAGCAGCCAAGGCTTACCCTTGAACAATGAGCAGTTCTTC CASSQGLPLNNEQFF
once TRBJ2-3 11 NA TRBV7-9 TGTGCCAGCAGCTCGTCGTATACGCAGTATTTT CASSSSYTQYF
NA TRBJ2-1 17 NA TRBV28 TGTGCCAGCAGTTTATTTCATGGGGAAGGCGGGCAAAATGAGCAGTTCTTC CASSLFHGEGGQNEQFF
NA TRBJ2-3 14 NA TRBV7-8 TGTGCCAGCAGTCGGGTGGGGGGCACAGATACGCAGTATTTT CASSRVGGTDTQYF
NA TRBJ2-1 14 NA TRBV7-6 TGTGCCAGCAGCTTAGAAAGCAGGGGCTATGAGCAGTTCTTC CASSLESRGYEQFF
NA TRBJ2-1 13 NA TRBV30 TGTGCCTGGAGGACAGGCTCCTACAATGAGCAGTTCTTC CAWRTGSYNEQFF
NA TRBJ2-2 15 TRBD1 TRBV15 TGTGCCACCAGCAGTGGGACAGAGAGCACCGGGGAGCTGTTTTTT CATSSGTESTGELFF
NA TRBJ2-2 13 NA TRBV9 TGTGCCAGCAGCGTTTTCAACACCGGGGAGCTGTTTTTT CASSVFNTGELFF
NA TRBJ2-1 15 TRBD2 TRBV25-1 TGTGCCAGCAGTGAATACACTAGCGGTCCCAAATCGCAGTTCTTC CASSEYTSGPKSQFF
NA TRBJ1-1 11 NA TRBV6-6 TGTGCCAGCAGGAGGGGGACTGAAGCTTTCTTT CASRRGTEAFF
NA TRBJ1-1 15 NA TRBV4-3 TGCGCCAGCAGCGAGGACCACAGGGTTCAAACTGAAGCTTTCTTT CASSEDHRVQTEAFF
NA TRBJ2-1 14 NA TRBV4-1 TGCGCCAGCAGCCCATTGGGGGTATACAATGAGCAGTTCTTC CASSPLGVYNEQFF
NA TRBJ2-3 19 TRBD2 TRBV27 TGTGCCAGCAGTCCACACGTCCCCGGACTAGCGGGACTCACAGATACGCAGTATTTT CASSPHVPGLAGLTDTQYF
NA TRBJ2-7 10 NA TRBV6-1 TGTGCCAGCAGGAGCTACGAGCAGTACTTC CASRSYEQYF
NA TRBJ2-6 18 NA TRBV11-2 TGTGCCAGCAGCTTACGGTTGGTGACTAGCTCTGGGGCCAACGTCCTGACTTTC CASSLRLVTSSGANVLTF
NA TRBJ2-4 13 TRBD2 TRBV2 TGTGCCAGCAGTGAACTAGCGGAAAACATTCAGTACTTC CASSELAENIQYF
NA TRBJ2-5 16 NA TRBV5-1 TGCGCCAGCAGTCCTTTACGGGACACAAATGGGGAGACCCAGTACTTC CASSPLRDTNGETQYF
NA TRBJ2-7 15 NA TRBV6-5 TGTGCCAGCAGCCCGGAACACGTAAGCTCCTACGAGCAGTACTTC CASSPEHVSSYEQYF
NA TRBJ1-2 17 TRBD1 TRBV4-1 TGCGCCAGCAGCCAAGGGGGGACAGGTTTTCCCAACTATGGCTACACCTTC CASSQGGTGFPNYGYTF
NA TRBJ2-7 14 TRBD1 TRBV28 TGTGCCAGTAGTTCCGGGACAGGGGCCAACGAGCAGTACTTC CASSSGTGANEQYF
NA TRBJ2-7 18 NA TRBV13 TGTGCCAGCAGCCCCGGGACGGCAAGCACCTCTCCCTCCTACGAGCAGTACTTC CASSPGTASTSPSYEQYF
NA TRBJ2-1 15 TRBD1 TRBV7-6 TGTGCCAGCAGCGACGCACAGGGGCCCTACAATGAGCAGTTCTTC CASSDAQGPYNEQFF
NA TRBJ2-2 17 NA TRBV7-9 TGTGCCAGCAGCTTATCTCGGGGGGCGGTTAACACCGGGGAGCTGTTTTTT CASSLSRGAVNTGELFF
NA TRBJ1-5 13 NA TRBV7-9 TGTGCCAGCAAAAATACGGGCAATCAGCCCCAGCATTTT CASKNTGNQPQHF
NA TRBJ2-5 16 NA TRBV28 TGTGCCAGCAGATTCACCTTCGGATCGGGGATCGAGACCCAGTACTTC CASRFTFGSGIETQYF
NA TRBJ2-2 18 NA TRBV9 TGTGCCAGCAGCGTAGCGCTACAGGCAACCGTTTACACCGGGGAGCTGTTTTTT CASSVALQATVYTGELFF
NA TRBJ2-5 14 NA TRBV4-1 TGCGCCAGCAGCCAAGTGGGGGGACAAGAGACCCAGTACTTC CASSQVGGQETQYF
once TRBJ2-6 15 NA TRBV2 TGTGCCAGCAGTGAAGTCCCCTCTGGGGCCAACGTCCTGACTTTC CASSEVPSGANVLTF